This TCR beta chain was recovered during a study of CD8 T cells in ankylosing spondylitis. MiXCR, run by TCRdb on the 5' RACE reads, gives a single entry per CDR3 protein. The data contain more than 250,000 distinct CDR3 sequences, more than 9% of them singletons. This CDR3 is built from 15 residues. The V gene end was trimmed by 4 bases and the J gene end by 3 bases; junction bases not matched to a gene: 10. Germline V lookup: CDR1 DFQATT, CDR2 SNEGSKA (reference sequence). In its sample, this clonotype was seen many times. Material for sequencing was blood, either unsorted or a sorted T cell fraction (not recorded which). The TCR was taken from a female donor with ankylosing spondylitis or in good health (not recorded which). J is TRBJ2-3 and V is TRBV20-1; 7 bases match TRBD2. The CDR3 loop is CSATRTRRLTDTQYF. The CDR3 coding sequence is TGCAGTGCTACTCGGACTAGGCGATTAACAGATACGCAGTATTTT.